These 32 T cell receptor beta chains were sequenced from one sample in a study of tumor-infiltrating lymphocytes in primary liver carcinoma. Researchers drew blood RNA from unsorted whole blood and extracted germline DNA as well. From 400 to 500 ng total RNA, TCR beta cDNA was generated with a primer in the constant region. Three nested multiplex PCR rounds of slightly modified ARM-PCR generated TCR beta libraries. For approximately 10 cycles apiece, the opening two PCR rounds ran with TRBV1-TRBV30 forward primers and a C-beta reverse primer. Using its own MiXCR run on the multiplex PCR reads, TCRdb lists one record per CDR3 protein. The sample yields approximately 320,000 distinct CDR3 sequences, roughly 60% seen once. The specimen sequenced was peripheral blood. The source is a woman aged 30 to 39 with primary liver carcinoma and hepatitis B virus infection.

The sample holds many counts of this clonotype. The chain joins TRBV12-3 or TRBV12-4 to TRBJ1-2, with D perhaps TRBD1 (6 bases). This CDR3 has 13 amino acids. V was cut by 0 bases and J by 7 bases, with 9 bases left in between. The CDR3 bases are TGTGCCAGCAGTTTAGCGCCCAGGGGTGGCTACACCTTC. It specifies CASSLAPRGGYTF.

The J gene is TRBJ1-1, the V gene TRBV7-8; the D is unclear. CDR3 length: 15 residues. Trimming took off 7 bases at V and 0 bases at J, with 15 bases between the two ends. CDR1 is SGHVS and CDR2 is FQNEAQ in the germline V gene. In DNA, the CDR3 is TGTGCCAGCACCGACCCTAGGCGGGTGAACACTGAAGCTTTCTTT. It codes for CASTDPRRVNTEAFF.

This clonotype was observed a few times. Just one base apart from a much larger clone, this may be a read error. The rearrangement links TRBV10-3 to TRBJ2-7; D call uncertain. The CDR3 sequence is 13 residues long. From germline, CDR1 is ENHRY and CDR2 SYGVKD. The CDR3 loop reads CPISPRESYEQYF. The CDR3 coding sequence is TGTCCCATCAGTCCTAGAGAGTCCTACGAGCAGTACTTC.

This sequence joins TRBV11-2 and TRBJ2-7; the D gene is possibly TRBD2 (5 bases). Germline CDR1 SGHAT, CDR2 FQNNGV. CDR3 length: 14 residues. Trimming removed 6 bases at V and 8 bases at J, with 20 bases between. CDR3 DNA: TGTGCCAGCAGTATTTCCAGCGGACTGCGCAAGCAGTACTTC. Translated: CASSISSGLRKQYF.

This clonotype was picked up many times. The CDR3 nucleotides read TGCGCCAGCAGCCAGGCGGCAACGGGGAGCTCCTACGAGCAGTACTTC. Translation gives CASSQAATGSSYEQYF. The rearrangement joins TRBV4-1 to TRBJ2-7; TRBD2 might be the D (5 bases). The CDR3 has 16 amino acids. The germline V gene has CDR1 MGHRA and CDR2 YSYEKL. Trimming shortened V by 3 bases and J by 0 bases, and 15 bases separated the two germline ends.

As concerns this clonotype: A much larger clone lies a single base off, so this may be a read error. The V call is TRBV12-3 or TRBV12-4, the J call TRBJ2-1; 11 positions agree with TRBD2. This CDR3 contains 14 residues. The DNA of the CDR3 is TGTGTCAGCAGAACTAGCGGGAGTAGTTTAGAGCAGTTCTTC. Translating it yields CVSRTSGSSLEQFF.

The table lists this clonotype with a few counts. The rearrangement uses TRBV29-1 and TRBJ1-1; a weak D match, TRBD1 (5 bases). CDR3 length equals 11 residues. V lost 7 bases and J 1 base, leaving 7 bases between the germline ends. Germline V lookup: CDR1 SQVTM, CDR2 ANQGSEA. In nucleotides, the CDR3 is TGCAGCGCAGACAGGAACACTGAAGCTTTCTTT. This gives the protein CSADRNTEAFF.

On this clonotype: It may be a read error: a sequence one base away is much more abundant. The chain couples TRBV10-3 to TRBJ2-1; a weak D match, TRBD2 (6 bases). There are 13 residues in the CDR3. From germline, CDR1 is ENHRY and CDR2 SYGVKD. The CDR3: CAISGSRNNEHFF. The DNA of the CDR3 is TGTGCCATCAGCGGGAGTAGAAACAATGAGCACTTCTTC.

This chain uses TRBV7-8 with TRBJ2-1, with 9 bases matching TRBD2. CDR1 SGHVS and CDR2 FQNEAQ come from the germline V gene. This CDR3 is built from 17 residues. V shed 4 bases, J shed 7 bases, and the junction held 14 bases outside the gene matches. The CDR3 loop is CASSYTPLFSGRNEQFF. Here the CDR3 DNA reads TGTGCCAGCAGCTATACCCCCCTCTTTAGCGGGAGAAATGAGCAGTTCTTC.

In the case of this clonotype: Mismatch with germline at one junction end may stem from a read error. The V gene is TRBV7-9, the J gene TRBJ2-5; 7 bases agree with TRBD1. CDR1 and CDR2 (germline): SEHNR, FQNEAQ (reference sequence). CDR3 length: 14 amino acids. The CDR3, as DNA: TGTACCAGCAGCCACCGGGACAGTCAAGAGACCCAGTACTTC. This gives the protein CTSSHRDSQETQYF. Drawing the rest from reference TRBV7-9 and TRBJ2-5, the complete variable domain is DTGVSQNPRHKITKRGQNVTFRCDPISEHNRLYWYRQTLGQGPEFLTYFQNEAQLEKSRLLSDRFSAERPKGSFSTLEIQRTEQGDSAMYLCTSSHRDSQETQYFGPGTRLLVL.

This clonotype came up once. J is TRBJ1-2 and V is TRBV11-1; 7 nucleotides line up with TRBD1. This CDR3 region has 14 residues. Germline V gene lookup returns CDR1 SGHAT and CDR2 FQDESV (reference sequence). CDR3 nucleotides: TGTACTAGCAGCGCTCAGACAGGGAACTATGGCTACACCTTC. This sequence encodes CTSSAQTGNYGYTF.

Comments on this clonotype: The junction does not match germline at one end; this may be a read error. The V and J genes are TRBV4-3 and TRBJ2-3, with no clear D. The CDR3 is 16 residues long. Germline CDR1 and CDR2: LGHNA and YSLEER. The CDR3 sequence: CANSQASGSGTDTQYF. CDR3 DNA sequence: TGCGCCAACAGCCAAGCATCAGGTTCCGGCACAGATACGCAGTATTTT.

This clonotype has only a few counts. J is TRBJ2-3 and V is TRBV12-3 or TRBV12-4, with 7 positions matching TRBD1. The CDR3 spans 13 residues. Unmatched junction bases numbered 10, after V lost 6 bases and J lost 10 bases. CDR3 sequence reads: CASRRNTGVAQYF. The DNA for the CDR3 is TGTGCCAGCAGGCGTAACACAGGGGTAGCGCAGTATTTT.

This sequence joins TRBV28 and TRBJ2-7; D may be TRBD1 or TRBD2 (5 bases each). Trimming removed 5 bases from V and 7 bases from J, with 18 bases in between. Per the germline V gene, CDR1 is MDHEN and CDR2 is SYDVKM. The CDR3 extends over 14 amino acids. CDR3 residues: CASSPRDLGEEQYF. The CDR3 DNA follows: TGTGCCAGCAGTCCCAGGGATTTGGGGGAGGAGCAGTACTTC.

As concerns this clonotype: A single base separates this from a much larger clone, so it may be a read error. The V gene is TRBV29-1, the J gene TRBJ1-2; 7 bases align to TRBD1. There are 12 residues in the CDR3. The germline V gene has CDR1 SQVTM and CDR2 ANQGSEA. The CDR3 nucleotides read TGCAGCGCCCTACAGGGGAACTATGGCCACACCTTC. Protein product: CSALQGNYGHTF.

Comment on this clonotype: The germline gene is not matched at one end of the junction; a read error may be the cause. The chain's CDR3 is CASSLQRGRQPQHF. The CDR3 DNA reads TGTGCCAGCAGTTTGCAAAGAGGTCGTCAGCCACAGCATTTT. The chain couples TRBV28 to TRBJ1-5, with D unresolved. The length of the CDR3 is 14 residues. The germline V gene has CDR1 MDHEN and CDR2 SYDVKM.

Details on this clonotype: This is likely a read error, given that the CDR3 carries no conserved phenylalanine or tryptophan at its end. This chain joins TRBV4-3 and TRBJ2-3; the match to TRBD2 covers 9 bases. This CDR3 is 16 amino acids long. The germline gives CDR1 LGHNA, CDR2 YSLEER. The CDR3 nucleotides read TGCGCCAGCAGCCAAGTGACTAGCGGTGGCACAGATACACAGTATCTT. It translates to CASSQVTSGGTDTQYL.

This chain's CDR3 is CASSLYNVLVLSYGYTF. As DNA, the CDR3 is TGTGCCAGCAGCTTGTATAACGTTCTGGTCCTTAGCTATGGCTACACCTTC. The chain combines TRBV5-6 with TRBJ1-2, with D uncertain. Germline V gives CDR1 SGHDT, CDR2 YYEEEE. The CDR3 sequence is 17 residues long. Trimming cost V 1 base and J 4 bases, with 20 bases left between them.

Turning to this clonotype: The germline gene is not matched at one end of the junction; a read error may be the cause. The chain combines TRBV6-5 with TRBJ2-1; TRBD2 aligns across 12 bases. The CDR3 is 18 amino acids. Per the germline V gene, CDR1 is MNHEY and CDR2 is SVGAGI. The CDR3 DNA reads TGTGTCAGCAGTCTTTTACCTCCGGGACTAGCGGGCCTGGGGGAGCAGTTCTTC. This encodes CVSSLLPPGLAGLGEQFF.

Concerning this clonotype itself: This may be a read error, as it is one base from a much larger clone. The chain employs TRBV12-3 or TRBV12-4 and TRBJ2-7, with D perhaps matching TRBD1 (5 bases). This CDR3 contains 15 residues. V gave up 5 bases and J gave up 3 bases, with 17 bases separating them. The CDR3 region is CASSQGPTFFYEQYF. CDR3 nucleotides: TGTGCCAGCAGTCAGGGCCCTACTTTCTTCTACGAGCAGTACTTC.

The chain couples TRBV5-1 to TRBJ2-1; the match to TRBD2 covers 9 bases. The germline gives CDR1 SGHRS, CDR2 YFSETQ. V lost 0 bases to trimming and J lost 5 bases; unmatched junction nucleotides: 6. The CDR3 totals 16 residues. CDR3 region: CASSLAAGGLDNEQFF. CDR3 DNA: TGCGCCAGCAGCTTGGCGGCGGGAGGGTTGGACAATGAGCAGTTCTTC.

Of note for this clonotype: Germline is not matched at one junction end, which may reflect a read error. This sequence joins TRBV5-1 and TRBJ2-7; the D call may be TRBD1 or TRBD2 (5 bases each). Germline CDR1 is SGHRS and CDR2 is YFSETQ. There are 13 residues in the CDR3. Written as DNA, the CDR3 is TGCGCCAGCAGCATGGGGGTTCCCTACAAGCAGTACTTC. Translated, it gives CASSMGVPYKQYF. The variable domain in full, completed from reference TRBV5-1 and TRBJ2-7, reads KAGVTQTPRYLIKTRGQQVTLSCSPISGHRSVSWYQQTPGQGLQFLFEYFSETQRNKGNFPGRFSGRQFSNSRSEMNVSTLELGDSALYLCASSMGVPYKQYFGPGTRLTVT.

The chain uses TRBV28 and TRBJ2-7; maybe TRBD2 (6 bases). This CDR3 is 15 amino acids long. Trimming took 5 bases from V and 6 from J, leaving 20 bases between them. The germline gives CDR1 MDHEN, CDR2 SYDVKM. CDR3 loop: CASSVAAVGGREQYF. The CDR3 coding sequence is TGTGCCAGCAGTGTAGCGGCGGTGGGGGGTCGCGAGCAGTACTTC.

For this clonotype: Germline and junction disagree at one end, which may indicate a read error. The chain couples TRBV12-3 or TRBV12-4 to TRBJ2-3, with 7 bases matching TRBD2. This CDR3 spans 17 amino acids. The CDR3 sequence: CASSWETSNSSTGTQYF. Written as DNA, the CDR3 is TGTGCCAGCAGTTGGGAGACTAGCAATTCTAGCACAGGTACGCAGTATTTT.

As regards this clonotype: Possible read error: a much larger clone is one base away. The CDR3 region has the DNA TGTGCCAGCAGTTTGATGAGACGGAGCACAGATACGCAGTATTTT. As protein: CASSLMRRSTDTQYF. The V gene is TRBV12-3 or TRBV12-4, the J gene TRBJ2-3; no clear D gene. The CDR3 is made up of 15 amino acids. The ends were cut back, 3 bases at V and 0 bases at J, with 10 bases in the middle.

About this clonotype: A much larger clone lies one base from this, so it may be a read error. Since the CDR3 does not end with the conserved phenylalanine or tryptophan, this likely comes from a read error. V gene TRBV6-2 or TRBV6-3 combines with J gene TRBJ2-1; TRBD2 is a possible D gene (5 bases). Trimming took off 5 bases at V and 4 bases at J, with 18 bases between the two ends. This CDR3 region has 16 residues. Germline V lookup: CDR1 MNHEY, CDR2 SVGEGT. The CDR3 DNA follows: TGTGCCAGCAGTCCGTCGACCCTAGCCCAGTACAATGAGCAGTTCCTC. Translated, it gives CASSPSTLAQYNEQFL.

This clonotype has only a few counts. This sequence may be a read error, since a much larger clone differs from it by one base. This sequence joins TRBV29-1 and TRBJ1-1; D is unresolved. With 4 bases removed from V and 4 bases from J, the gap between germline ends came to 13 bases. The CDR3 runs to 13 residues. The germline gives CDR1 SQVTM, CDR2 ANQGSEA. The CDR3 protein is CSVGHSWATEAFF. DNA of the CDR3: TGCAGCGTTGGTCACAGTTGGGCCACTGAAGCTTTCTTT. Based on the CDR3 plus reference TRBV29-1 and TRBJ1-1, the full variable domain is SAVISQKPSRDICQRGTSLTIQCQVDSQVTMMFWYRQQPGQSLTLIATANQGSEATYESGFVIDKFPISRPNLTFSTLTVSNMSPEDSSIYLCSVGHSWATEAFFGQGTRLTVV.

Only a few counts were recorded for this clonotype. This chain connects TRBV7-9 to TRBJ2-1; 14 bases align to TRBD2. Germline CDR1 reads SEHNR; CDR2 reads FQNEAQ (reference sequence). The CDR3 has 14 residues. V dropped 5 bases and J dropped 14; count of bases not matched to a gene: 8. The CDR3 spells CASSPGTSGRSKFF. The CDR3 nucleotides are TGTGCCAGCAGCCCCGGGACTAGCGGGAGATCAAAGTTCTTC.

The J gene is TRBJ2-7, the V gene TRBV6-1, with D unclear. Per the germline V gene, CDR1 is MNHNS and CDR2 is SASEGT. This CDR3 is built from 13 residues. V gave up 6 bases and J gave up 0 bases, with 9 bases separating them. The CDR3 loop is CASRTESSYEQYF. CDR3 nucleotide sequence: TGTGCCAGCAGAACGGAGAGCTCCTACGAGCAGTACTTC.

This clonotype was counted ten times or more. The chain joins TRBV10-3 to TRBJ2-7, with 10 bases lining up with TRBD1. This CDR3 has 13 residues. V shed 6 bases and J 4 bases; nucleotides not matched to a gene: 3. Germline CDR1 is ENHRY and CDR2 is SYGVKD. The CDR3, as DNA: TGTGCCATCAGGGGGACAGGGGAATACGAGCAGTACTTC. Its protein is CAIRGTGEYEQYF.

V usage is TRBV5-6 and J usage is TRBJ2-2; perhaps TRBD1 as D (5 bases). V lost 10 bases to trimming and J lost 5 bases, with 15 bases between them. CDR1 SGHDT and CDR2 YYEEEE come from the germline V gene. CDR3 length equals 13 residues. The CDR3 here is CAASGARTGELFF. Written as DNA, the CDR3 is TGTGCCGCCTCTGGGGCGCGGACCGGGGAGCTGTTTTTT. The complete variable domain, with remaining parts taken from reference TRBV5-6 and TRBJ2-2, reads DAGVTQSPTHLIKTRGQQVTLRCSPKSGHDTVSWYQQALGQGPQFIFQYYEEEERQRGNFPDRFSGHQFPNYSSELNVNALLLGDSALYLCAASGARTGELFFGEGSRLTVL.

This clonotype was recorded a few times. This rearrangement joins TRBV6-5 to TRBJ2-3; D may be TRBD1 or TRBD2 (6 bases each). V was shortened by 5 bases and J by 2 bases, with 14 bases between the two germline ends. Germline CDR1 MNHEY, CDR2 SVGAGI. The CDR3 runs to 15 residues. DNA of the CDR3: TGTGCCAGCAGTAGGGGGGTAGTCCCCACAGATACGCAGTATTTT. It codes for CASSRGVVPTDTQYF.